This T cell receptor beta chain is from a study of blood T cell repertoires in COVID-19. Study as a whole: T cells, B-cell-depleted T cells, or PBMCs supplied cDNA or gDNA.

In the authors' methods: Reference gene primer amplification gave estimated nucleated cell counts. Assay: immunoSEQ multiplex PCR; the TCRdb copy retains only in-frame clones and omits some. V, J and clone size are those of that table, while D and trimming were read from the DNA. The sample has approximately 100,000 clones; more than 90% are singletons. The V gene's germline CDR1 is MNHEY and CDR2 SMNVEV (reference sequence). The CDR3 totals 15 residues. The V gene lost 1 base and the J gene lost 3 bases, with 10 bases spanning the gap. The source of this sequence is a man in his 70s with acute or convalescent COVID-19. The sequencing input was peripheral blood. This chain connects TRBV27 to TRBJ1-5, with a tentative D call TRBD1 (5 bases). The CDR3, as DNA: TGTGCCAGCAGTTTATTGGCAGGGAACAATCAGCCCCAGCATTTT. This encodes CASSLLAGNNQPQHF.